The present T cell receptor beta chain was sequenced within a study of regulatory T cells in long-lasting Graves disease. CDR3 size: 14 residues. Germline CDR1 and CDR2: SNHLY and FYNNEI. V lost 8 bases, J lost 3 bases, and 17 bases lay in between. The authors built TCR beta libraries using iRepertoire HTBI primers and Arm-PCR of CDR3 regions. A single record per CDR3 protein comes from TCRdb applying MiXCR to the multiplex PCR reads. The table lists under 450,000 distinct CDR3 sequences, around 20% of them singletons. Time point indicated: persistent/refractory GD, antithyroid drugs over 5 years with positive TRAb. PBMCs were the source of the RNA used for TCR sequencing.

Here the sequenced sample was peripheral blood mononuclear cells (PBMCs), taken when the disease was refractory, from a patient treated with antithyroid drugs. This receptor was identified in a female donor with Graves disease. V gene TRBV2 combines with J gene TRBJ2-7; D call uncertain. CDR3 bases: TGTGCCAGCTCACCCTCGGCTTTTTTCTACGAGCAGTACTTC. Its protein product is CASSPSAFFYEQYF.